Below, 9 T cell receptor beta chains from the same sample are listed, as sequenced in a study of shared clonotypes between healthy human individuals. Using immunoSEQ multiplex PCR, the repertoire was profiled, and TCRdb retains in-frame clones only, with some absent. Among roughly 2.5 million clones listed, more than 80% were seen once. Sequencing was carried out using naive CD4+ T cells sorted from blood. Subset described: CD45RA+ positively selected. The source of these receptors is a man in his late teens or twenties in good health.

The chain joins TRBV5-6 to TRBJ2-1; 8 bases line up with TRBD2. J gave up 3 bases and V 4 bases, and 6 bases lay outside the gene matches. The CDR3 has 15 residues. Germline-derived CDR1 and CDR2 are SGHDT and YYEEEE. The CDR3 coding sequence is TGTGCCAGCAGCCGCCGGGAGGGTGGCTACAATGAGCAGTTCTTC. Residues: CASSRREGGYNEQFF.

The chain combines TRBV7-9 with TRBJ2-7, with D possibly TRBD1 on 5 matching bases. The V and J ends lost 6 bases and 1 base respectively, with 16 bases between them. This CDR3 is 15 amino acids long. Germline V gene data show CDR1 as SEHNR and CDR2 as FQNEAQ (reference sequence). The CDR3 coding sequence is TGTGCCAGCAGTTATACGCAGGGTTCGTCCTACGAGCAGTACTTC. Translating gives CASSYTQGSSYEQYF.

The genes are TRBV5-1 and TRBJ2-5, with TRBD2 as a possible D gene (6 bases). The CDR3 consists of 16 residues. Trimming shortened V by 4 bases and J by 1 base, and 17 bases separated the two germline ends. Germline-derived CDR1 and CDR2 are SGHRS and YFSETQ. In DNA, the CDR3 is TGCGCCAGCAGCCCAACCGCGGGGCGTATCCAAGAGACCCAGTACTTC. Its protein product is CASSPTAGRIQETQYF.

This rearrangement joins TRBV7-2 to TRBJ1-2; 7 nucleotides line up with TRBD1. The CDR3 has 15 residues. CDR1 and CDR2 from the germline V gene are SGHTA and FQGNSA. The J segment lost 1 base and the V segment lost 1 base, leaving 3 bases of the junction unmatched. CDR3 in DNA: TGTGCCAGCAGCTTAGTGGCAGGGGGTAACTATGGCTACACCTTC. Residues: CASSLVAGGNYGYTF. Using reference TRBV7-2 and TRBJ1-2 for the parts outside the CDR3, the full variable domain is GAGVSQSPSNKVTEKGKDVELRCDPISGHTALYWYRQSLGQGLEFLIYFQGNSAPDKSGLPSDRFSAERTGGSVSTLTIQRTQQEDSAVYLCASSLVAGGNYGYTFGSGTRLTVV.

The V gene is TRBV11-2, the J gene TRBJ2-1; D remains ambiguous. The germline V and J ends were trimmed by 3 bases and 9 bases, with 12 bases remaining between them. The germline CDR1 and CDR2 sequences are SGHAT and FQNNGV. CDR3 length: 13 residues. CDR3 nucleotide sequence: TGTGCCAGCAGCTTTATTAGTGCAGGTGAGCAGTTCTTC. Amino acid sequence: CASSFISAGEQFF.

This clone occurred once. This chain joins TRBV29-1 and TRBJ2-1; 8 positions match TRBD2. CDR3 length: 14 amino acids. Germline V gene data show CDR1 as SQVTM and CDR2 as ANQGSEA. The trim removed 1 base at V and 9 bases at J, leaving 8 bases unmatched. CDR3 sequence (DNA): TGCAGCGTTGAAGGGACTAGCTTCAGAGGTGAGCAGTTCTTC. It codes for CSVEGTSFRGEQFF.

This chain links TRBV5-1 with TRBJ2-3, with TRBD2 identical over 7 bases. Trimming at V came to 0 bases and at J to 6 bases, leaving 10 bases not matched to a gene. This CDR3 has 16 residues. CDR1 and CDR2 from the germline V gene are SGHRS and YFSETQ. The CDR3 DNA sequence: TGCGCCAGCAGCTTGGCCCTTGCGGGAGCATCTGATACGCAGTATTTT. Amino acid sequence: CASSLALAGASDTQYF.

This clone was seen a few times. This rearrangement joins TRBV14 to TRBJ1-2; D remains unclear. The CDR3 sequence is 17 residues long. Germline V gene sequence: CDR1 SGHDN, CDR2 FVKESK. Trimming shortened V by 9 bases and J by 1 base, and 24 bases separated the two germline ends. The DNA for the CDR3 is TGTGCCAGATGGCCGATTTCATGGGCTGTCAATAACTATGGCTACACCTTC. Protein: CARWPISWAVNNYGYTF.

The chain combines TRBV5-1 with TRBJ2-3; 9 bases map to TRBD2. The CDR3 totals 14 residues. Per germline, CDR1 SGHRS and CDR2 YFSETQ. The J segment lost 4 bases and the V segment lost 2 bases, leaving 2 bases of the junction unmatched. The CDR3 region is CASSFSSGADTQYF. The DNA for the CDR3 is TGCGCCAGCAGCTTCTCTAGCGGGGCAGATACGCAGTATTTT.